This T cell receptor beta chain is from a study of graft-versus-host responses after intestinal transplantation. Whole-study context: As for transplant type, recipients had multivisceral, liver-intestinal, or isolated intestinal grafts.

A note on this clone: Antigen unknown.

General study findings and limits: In recipient marrow, GvH clones were found, and some appeared first in ileum or blood. With peak circulating GvH clone levels came an association with early post-transplant HvG declines.

The assay was immunoSEQ multiplex PCR, and TCRdb's table has in-frame clones only and misses some. The table lists some 110,000 clones, 90% to 95% of them singletons. CDR3 length equals 13 residues. Trimming removed 3 bases from V and 0 bases from J, with 5 bases in between. Germline-derived CDR1 and CDR2 are SEHNR and FQNEAQ (reference sequence). The genes are TRBV7-9 and TRBJ1-1; unclear D gene. This receptor was obtained from a human donor who was the organ donor for an intestinal transplant. The sequencing here drew on unstimulated CD8+ T cells sorted from spleen or lymph node cells, taken before transplant. The CDR3 region is CASSFLVNTEAFF. As DNA, the CDR3 is TGTGCCAGCAGCTTTTTGGTGAACACTGAAGCTTTCTTT.